One sample yielded the 21 T cell receptor beta chains listed below, sequenced in a study of response to subunit inactivated influenza vaccine. TCRdb used MiXCR to reprocess the RT-PCR reads, holding one entry per CDR3 protein. The table shows 400,000 to 650,000 distinct CDR3 sequences, with around 7.9% occurring only once. The input for sequencing was PBMCs from blood, taken around 25 months after vaccination. The receptors here all came from a man aged 50 to 69 who received an inactivated influenza vaccine.

This chain uses TRBV6-2 or TRBV6-3 with TRBJ1-2; TRBD1 agrees at 8 bases. The CDR3 length is 15 residues. The junction had 10 bases not matched to a gene; V was cut back by 6 bases and J by 4 bases. Germline V CDR1 and CDR2: MNHEY, SVGEGT. In DNA, the CDR3 is TGTGCCAGCAGCAACCCGCAGGGGGCCACCTATGGCTACACCTTC. Its translation is CASSNPQGATYGYTF.

The chain links TRBV3-1 to TRBJ2-3; D unclear. The V and J ends lost 8 bases and 4 bases respectively, with 19 bases between them. This CDR3 comprises 15 residues. In germline, CDR1 is LGHDT, CDR2 YNNKEL (reference sequence). The CDR3, as DNA: TGTGCCAGCTGCCCCCACTCGGCTCGGGCAGATACGCAGTATTTT. It encodes CASCPHSARADTQYF.

The chain links TRBV5-1 to TRBJ1-4; D call uncertain. The CDR3 totals 12 residues. CDR1 and CDR2 (germline): SGHRS, YFSETQ. V dropped 5 bases and J dropped 3 bases, with 5 bases sitting between them. CDR3 sequence (DNA): TGCGCCAGCAGGGAGCCTAATGAAAAACTGTTTTTT. The encoded protein is CASREPNEKLFF.

The J gene is TRBJ2-2, the V gene TRBV20-1; 11 bases fit TRBD2. V trimming: 0 bases; J trimming: 0 bases; junction bases outside the gene matches: 6. CDR1 and CDR2 from the germline V gene are DFQATT and SNEGSKA (reference sequence). The CDR3 contains 18 residues. The CDR3 sequence is CSARDRSSGGANTGELFF. The CDR3 DNA follows: TGCAGTGCTAGAGATCGAAGTAGCGGGGGGGCGAACACCGGGGAGCTGTTTTTT.

This clonotype was seen a few times. The chain is built from TRBV7-2 and TRBJ2-1; maybe TRBD2 (6 bases). The ends were cut back, 1 base at V and 2 bases at J, with 12 bases in the middle. The length of the CDR3 is 16 residues. The germline gives CDR1 SGHTA, CDR2 FQGNSA. Written as DNA, the CDR3 is TGTGCCAGCAGCTTAGTTTCGGGAGCTACCTACAATGAGCAGTTCTTC. It yields the protein CASSLVSGATYNEQFF.

This clonotype has more than one count but fewer than ten. V and J are TRBV28 and TRBJ2-7, with a tentative D call TRBD1 (6 bases). This CDR3 spans 13 amino acids. V shed 6 bases and J shed 3 bases, with 12 bases lying between them. Germline CDR1 reads MDHEN; CDR2 reads SYDVKM. DNA of the CDR3: TGTGCCAGCAGGGGGACACCCGACTACGAGCAGTACTTC. Translated, it gives CASRGTPDYEQYF.

This clonotype turned up a few times. The rearrangement joins TRBV28 to TRBJ2-1, with a tentative D call TRBD2 (6 bases). The V end was cut by 6 bases, the J end by 5 bases, with 23 bases between. The CDR3 length is 17 residues. Germline V gene data show CDR1 as MDHEN and CDR2 as SYDVKM. Here the CDR3 DNA reads TGTGCCAGCAGCTATCCCTATGGGGAGGTTTCCAACAATGAGCAGTTCTTC. This encodes CASSYPYGEVSNNEQFF.

This clonotype was detected a few times. The V gene is TRBV20-1, the J gene TRBJ2-1; 7 bases line up with TRBD2. Germline V gene lookup returns CDR1 DFQATT and CDR2 SNEGSKA (reference sequence). V dropped 3 bases and J dropped 3; count of bases not matched to a gene: 2. The CDR3 runs to 13 residues. The CDR3 loop is CSASGRFYNEQFF. Written as DNA, the CDR3 is TGCAGTGCTAGCGGGAGGTTCTACAATGAGCAGTTCTTC.

The J gene is TRBJ1-1, the V gene TRBV5-8; 8 bases align to TRBD1. The germline V gene has CDR1 SGHTS and CDR2 YDEGEE. With V trimmed by 0 bases and J by 7 bases, 14 bases remained unmatched. The CDR3 totals 17 residues. CDR3 nucleotides: TGTGCCAGCAGCTTGGTTTTGCTTAGAGCGGACAGGGATGAAGCTTTCTTT. The encoded protein is CASSLVLLRADRDEAFF.

This clonotype turned up a few times. CDR3 sequence reads: CASSLGFPPYQETQYF. The DNA for the CDR3 is TGTGCCAGCAGTTTAGGGTTCCCCCCGTACCAAGAGACCCAGTACTTC. The chain combines TRBV27 with TRBJ2-5, with D uncertain. CDR3 size: 16 residues. Germline CDR1 and CDR2: MNHEY and SMNVEV (reference sequence). Between the trimmed V and J ends, which lost 2 bases and 0 bases, there was a span of 13 bases.

This clonotype was seen more than once but under ten times. It may be a read error: a sequence one base away is much more abundant. The chain has TRBV28 and TRBJ1-4; 8 positions match TRBD1. Trimming took 6 bases from V and 5 from J; bases not matched to a gene: 8. This CDR3 contains 15 residues. Germline lookup yields CDR1 MDHEN and CDR2 SYDVKM. The CDR3 nucleotides read TGTGCCAGCAGCTCCCCCAGGGGGCCGAATGAAAAACTGTTTTTT. This codes for CASSSPRGPNEKLFF.

This clonotype was seen more than once but under ten times. This sequence joins TRBV5-1 and TRBJ2-1; D is unclear. The V and J ends lost 5 bases and 3 bases respectively, with 15 bases between them. The germline V gene has CDR1 SGHRS and CDR2 YFSETQ. The CDR3 spans 15 residues. The CDR3 loop is CASRPLGLVYNEQFF. DNA for the CDR3: TGCGCCAGCAGACCCCTAGGTCTAGTCTACAATGAGCAGTTCTTC.

This clonotype was counted between two and nine times. The V gene is TRBV15, the J gene TRBJ2-7, with 8 bases matching TRBD1. From germline, CDR1 is LNHNV and CDR2 YYDKDF (reference sequence). This CDR3 has 16 residues. J gave up 3 bases and V 4 bases, and 11 bases lay outside the gene matches. CDR3 loop: CATSTGRYGQGYEQYF. CDR3 DNA sequence: TGTGCCACCAGCACCGGGCGATATGGACAGGGCTACGAGCAGTACTTC.

This clonotype was observed a few times. This chain links TRBV9 with TRBJ2-2; TRBD2 aligns across 12 bases. Germline V gene data show CDR1 as SGDLS and CDR2 as YYNGEE. The CDR3 sequence is 18 residues long. V gave up 0 bases and J gave up 2 bases; unmatched junction bases: 5. The chain's CDR3 is CASSVVTSGRPNTGELFF. Here the CDR3 DNA reads TGTGCCAGCAGCGTAGTTACTAGCGGGAGGCCTAACACCGGGGAGCTGTTTTTT. Full variable domain (outside the CDR3, taken from reference TRBV9 and TRBJ2-2): DSGVTQTPKHLITATGQRVTLRCSPRSGDLSVYWYQQSLDQGLQFLIQYYNGEERAKGNILERFSAQQFPDLHSELNLSSLELGDSALYFCASSVVTSGRPNTGELFFGEGSRLTVL.

This clonotype was seen a few times. The chain has TRBV14 and TRBJ1-1; D remains ambiguous. Trimming cost V 2 bases and J 0 bases, with 7 bases left between them. The germline CDR1 and CDR2 sequences are SGHDN and FVKESK. The CDR3 is 14 residues long. The CDR3 loop is CASSQRRLNTEAFF. CDR3 nucleotide sequence: TGTGCCAGCAGCCAACGCCGATTGAACACTGAAGCTTTCTTT.

This clonotype was found many times. The V gene is TRBV20-1, the J gene TRBJ1-2; D remains unclear. Germline V gene data show CDR1 as DFQATT and CDR2 as SNEGSKA (reference sequence). The CDR3 runs to 12 residues. Trimming cost V 0 bases and J 7 bases, with 9 bases left between them. CDR3 sequence reads: CSARENVAGYTF. In DNA form, the CDR3 reads TGCAGTGCTAGAGAGAATGTAGCTGGCTACACCTTC.

The V gene is TRBV7-2, the J gene TRBJ2-3; 8 positions match TRBD2. In germline, CDR1 is SGHTA, CDR2 FQGNSA. The CDR3 has 16 amino acids. After removal of 8 bases from V and 0 bases from J, the junction contained 10 bases not matched to a gene. CDR3 nucleotides: TGTGCCAGCGGCATGTATAGCGGGGTTAGCACAGATACGCAGTATTTT. Translation: CASGMYSGVSTDTQYF.

Worth noting for this clonotype: The conserved phenylalanine or tryptophan normally closing the CDR3 is absent here, so this likely arose from a read error. This chain links TRBV7-9 with TRBJ2-5, with TRBD2 identical over 12 bases. The trim removed 5 bases at V and 2 bases at J, leaving 6 bases unmatched. The CDR3 runs to 16 residues. Germline V gene data show CDR1 as SEHNR and CDR2 as FQNEAQ (reference sequence). DNA for the CDR3: TGTGCCAGCAGCCTCTCACTAGCGGGAGGACAAGAGACCCAGTACTCC. This encodes CASSLSLAGGQETQYS.

This clonotype was seen only a few times. The gene calls are TRBV5-5 and TRBJ2-2, with 9 nucleotides matching TRBD1. CDR3 length: 15 amino acids. V gave up 4 bases and J gave up 7 bases; unmatched junction bases: 8. Germline loops: CDR1 SGHKS, CDR2 YYEKEE (reference sequence). As DNA, the CDR3 is TGTGCCAGCAGCGGGAGGACAGGGGTCGGCGGGGAGCTGTTTTTT. Its protein product is CASSGRTGVGGELFF.

This clonotype came up a few times. V is TRBV29-1 and J is TRBJ2-5, with D possibly matching TRBD2 (6 bases). Germline assignment: CDR1 SQVTM and CDR2 ANQGSEA. The CDR3 consists of 13 residues. V dropped 5 bases and J dropped 4 bases, with 14 bases sitting between them. The CDR3 protein is CSVQTGALETQYF. Here the CDR3 DNA reads TGCAGCGTTCAAACGGGAGCCCTAGAGACCCAGTACTTC.

The chain joins TRBV20-1 to TRBJ1-1; a possible D gene is TRBD1 (6 bases). Trimming cost V 4 bases and J 1 base, with 16 bases left between them. Germline V CDR1 and CDR2: DFQATT, SNEGSKA (reference sequence). The CDR3 loop spans 15 amino acids. The CDR3 loop reads CSATNRVGANTEAFF. The CDR3 DNA reads TGCAGTGCTACCAACAGGGTGGGGGCGAACACTGAAGCTTTCTTT.